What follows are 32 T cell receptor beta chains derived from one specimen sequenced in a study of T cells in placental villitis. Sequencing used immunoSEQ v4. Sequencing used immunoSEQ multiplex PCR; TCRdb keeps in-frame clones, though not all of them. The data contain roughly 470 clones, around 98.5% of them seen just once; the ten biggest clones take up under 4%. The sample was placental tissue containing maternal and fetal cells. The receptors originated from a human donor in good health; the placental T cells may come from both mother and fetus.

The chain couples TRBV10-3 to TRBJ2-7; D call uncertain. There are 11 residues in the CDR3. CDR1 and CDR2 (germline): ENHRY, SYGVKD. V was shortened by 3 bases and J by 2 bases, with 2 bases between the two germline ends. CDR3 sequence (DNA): TGTGCCATCAGTGACACCTACGAGCAGTACTTC. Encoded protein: CAISDTYEQYF.

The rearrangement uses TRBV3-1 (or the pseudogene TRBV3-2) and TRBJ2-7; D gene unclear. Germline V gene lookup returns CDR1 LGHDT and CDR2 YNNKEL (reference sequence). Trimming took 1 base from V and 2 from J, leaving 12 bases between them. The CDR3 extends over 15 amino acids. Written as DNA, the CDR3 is TGTGCCAGCAGCCAAGCAATAGGTCCCACCTACGAGCAGTACTTC. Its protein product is CASSQAIGPTYEQYF.

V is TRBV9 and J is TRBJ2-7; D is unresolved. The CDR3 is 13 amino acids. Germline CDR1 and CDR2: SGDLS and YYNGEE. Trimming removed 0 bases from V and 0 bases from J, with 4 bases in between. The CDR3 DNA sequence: TGTGCCAGCAGCGTAGACAACTCCTACGAGCAGTACTTC. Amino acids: CASSVDNSYEQYF.

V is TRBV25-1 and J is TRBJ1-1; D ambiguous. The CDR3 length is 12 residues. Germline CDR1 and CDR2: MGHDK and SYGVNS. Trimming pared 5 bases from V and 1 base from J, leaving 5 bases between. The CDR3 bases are TGTGCCAGCAGTTACGGGAACACTGAAGCTTTCTTT. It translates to CASSYGNTEAFF.

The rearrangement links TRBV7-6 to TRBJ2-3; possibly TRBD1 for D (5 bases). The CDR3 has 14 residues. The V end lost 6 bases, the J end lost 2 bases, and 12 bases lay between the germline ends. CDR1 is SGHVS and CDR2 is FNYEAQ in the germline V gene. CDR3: CASSYLGDTDTQYF. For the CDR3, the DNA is TGTGCCAGCAGTTACCTAGGGGACACAGATACGCAGTATTTT. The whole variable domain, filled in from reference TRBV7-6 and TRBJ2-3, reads GAGVSQSPRYKVTKRGQDVALRCDPISGHVSLYWYRQALGQGPEFLTYFNYEAQQDKSGLPNDRFSAERPEGSISTLTIQRTEQRDSAMYRCASSYLGDTDTQYFGPGTRLTVL.

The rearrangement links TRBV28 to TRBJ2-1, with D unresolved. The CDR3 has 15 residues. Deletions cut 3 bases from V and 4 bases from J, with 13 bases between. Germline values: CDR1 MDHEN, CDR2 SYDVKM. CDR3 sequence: CASSFSGLGYNEQFF. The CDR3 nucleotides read TGTGCCAGCAGTTTTTCAGGTTTGGGTTACAATGAGCAGTTCTTC.

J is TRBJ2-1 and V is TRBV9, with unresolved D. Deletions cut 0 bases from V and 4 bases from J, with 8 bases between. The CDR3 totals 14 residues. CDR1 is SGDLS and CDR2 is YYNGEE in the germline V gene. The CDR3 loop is CASSVGWGYNEQFF. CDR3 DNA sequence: TGTGCCAGCAGCGTAGGTTGGGGATACAATGAGCAGTTCTTC. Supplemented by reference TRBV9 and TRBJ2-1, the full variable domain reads DSGVTQTPKHLITATGQRVTLRCSPRSGDLSVYWYQQSLDQGLQFLIQYYNGEERAKGNILERFSAQQFPDLHSELNLSSLELGDSALYFCASSVGWGYNEQFFGPGTRLTVL.

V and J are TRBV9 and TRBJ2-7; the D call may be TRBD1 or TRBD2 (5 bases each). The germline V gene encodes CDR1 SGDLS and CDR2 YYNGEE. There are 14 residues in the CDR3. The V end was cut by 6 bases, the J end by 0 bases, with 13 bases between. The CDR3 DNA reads TGTGCCAGCAACGAGAGGGGTGCCTCCTACGAGCAGTACTTC. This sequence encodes CASNERGASYEQYF.

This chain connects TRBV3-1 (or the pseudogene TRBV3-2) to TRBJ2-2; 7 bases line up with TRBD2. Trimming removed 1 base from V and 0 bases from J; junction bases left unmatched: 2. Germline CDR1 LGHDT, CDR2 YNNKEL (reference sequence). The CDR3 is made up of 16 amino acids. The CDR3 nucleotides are TGTGCCAGCAGCCAAGTCACTAGCGCGAACACCGGGGAGCTGTTTTTT. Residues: CASSQVTSANTGELFF.

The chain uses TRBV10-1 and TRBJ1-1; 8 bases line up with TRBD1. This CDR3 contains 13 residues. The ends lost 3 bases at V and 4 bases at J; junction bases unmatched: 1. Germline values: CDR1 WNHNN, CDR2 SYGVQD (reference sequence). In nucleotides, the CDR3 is TGCGCCAGCAGTGACAGGGGGCGCACTGAAGCTTTCTTT. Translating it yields CASSDRGRTEAFF.

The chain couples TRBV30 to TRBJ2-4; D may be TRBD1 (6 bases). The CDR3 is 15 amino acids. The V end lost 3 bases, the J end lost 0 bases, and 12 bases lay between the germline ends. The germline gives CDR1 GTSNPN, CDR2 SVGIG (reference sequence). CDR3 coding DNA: TGTGCCTGGAGCCCAGGGGAAACAGCCAAAAACATTCAGTACTTC. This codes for CAWSPGETAKNIQYF.

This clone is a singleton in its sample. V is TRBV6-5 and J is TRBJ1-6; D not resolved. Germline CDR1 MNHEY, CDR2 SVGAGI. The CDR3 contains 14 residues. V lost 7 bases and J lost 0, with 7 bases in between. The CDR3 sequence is CASTITSYNSPLHF. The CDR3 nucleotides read TGTGCCAGCACTATAACCTCCTATAATTCACCCCTCCACTTT.

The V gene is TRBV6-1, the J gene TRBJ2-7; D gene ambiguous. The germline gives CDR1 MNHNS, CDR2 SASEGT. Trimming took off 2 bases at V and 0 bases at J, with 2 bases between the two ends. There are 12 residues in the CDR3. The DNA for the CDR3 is TGTGCCAGCAGTGAACACTCCTACGAGCAGTACTTC. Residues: CASSEHSYEQYF.

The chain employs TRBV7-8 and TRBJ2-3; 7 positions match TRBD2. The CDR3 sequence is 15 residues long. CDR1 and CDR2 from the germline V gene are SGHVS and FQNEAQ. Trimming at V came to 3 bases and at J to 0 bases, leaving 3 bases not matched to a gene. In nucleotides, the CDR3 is TGTGCCAGCAGCTTTCGGCGGGGGAGCACAGATACGCAGTATTTT. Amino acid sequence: CASSFRRGSTDTQYF.

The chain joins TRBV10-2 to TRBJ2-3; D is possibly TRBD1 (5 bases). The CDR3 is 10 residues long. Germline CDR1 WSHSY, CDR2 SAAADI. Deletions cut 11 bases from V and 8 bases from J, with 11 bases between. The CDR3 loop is CARPRGTQYF. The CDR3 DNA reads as TGCGCCCGCCCTAGGGGTACGCAGTATTTT.

The CDR3 reads CASSGRTGLTGELFF. For the CDR3, the DNA is TGCGCCAGCAGCGGCAGGACAGGGTTGACCGGGGAGCTGTTTTTT. V is TRBV5-1 and J is TRBJ2-2; 8 bases fit TRBD1. The CDR3 has 15 amino acids. Germline-derived CDR1 and CDR2 are SGHRS and YFSETQ. With 4 bases clipped from V and 5 bases from J, the junction kept 7 bases outside the gene matches.

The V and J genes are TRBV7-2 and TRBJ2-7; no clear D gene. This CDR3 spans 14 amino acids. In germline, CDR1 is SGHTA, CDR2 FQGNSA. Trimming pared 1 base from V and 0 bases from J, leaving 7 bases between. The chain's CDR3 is CASSLGPGSYEQYF. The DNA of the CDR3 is TGTGCCAGCAGCTTAGGTCCTGGCTCCTACGAGCAGTACTTC. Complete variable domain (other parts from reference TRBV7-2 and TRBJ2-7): GAGVSQSPSNKVTEKGKDVELRCDPISGHTALYWYRQSLGQGLEFLIYFQGNSAPDKSGLPSDRFSAERTGGSVSTLTIQRTQQEDSAVYLCASSLGPGSYEQYFGPGTRLTVT.

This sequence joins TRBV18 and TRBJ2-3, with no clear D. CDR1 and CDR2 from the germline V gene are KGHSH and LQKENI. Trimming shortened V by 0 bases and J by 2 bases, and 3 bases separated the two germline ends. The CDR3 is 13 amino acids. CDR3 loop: CASSPPSTDTQYF. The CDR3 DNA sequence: TGTGCCAGCTCACCACCCTCCACAGATACGCAGTATTTT. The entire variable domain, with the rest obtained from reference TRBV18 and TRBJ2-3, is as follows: NAGVMQNPRHLVRRRGQEARLRCSPMKGHSHVYWYRQLPEEGLKFMVYLQKENIIDESGMPKERFSAEFPKEGPSILRIQQVVRGDSAAYFCASSPPSTDTQYFGPGTRLTVL.

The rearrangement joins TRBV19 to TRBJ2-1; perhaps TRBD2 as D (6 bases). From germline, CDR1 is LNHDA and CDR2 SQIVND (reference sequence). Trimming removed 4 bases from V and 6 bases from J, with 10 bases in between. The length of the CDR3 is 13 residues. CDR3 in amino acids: CASSTLTSNEQFF. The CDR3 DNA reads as TGTGCCAGTAGTACCTTGACTAGCAATGAGCAGTTCTTC. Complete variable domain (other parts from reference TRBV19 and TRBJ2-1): DGGITQSPKYLFRKEGQNVTLSCEQNLNHDAMYWYRQDPGQGLRLIYYSQIVNDFQKGDIAEGYSVSREKKESFPLTVTSAQKNPTAFYLCASSTLTSNEQFFGPGTRLTVL.

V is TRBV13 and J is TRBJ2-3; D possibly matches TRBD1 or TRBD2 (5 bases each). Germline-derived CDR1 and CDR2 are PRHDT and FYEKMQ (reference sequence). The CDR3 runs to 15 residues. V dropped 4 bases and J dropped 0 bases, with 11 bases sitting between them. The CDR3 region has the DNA TGTGCCAGCAGCTATAGGGGAGCTAGCACAGATACGCAGTATTTT. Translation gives CASSYRGASTDTQYF.

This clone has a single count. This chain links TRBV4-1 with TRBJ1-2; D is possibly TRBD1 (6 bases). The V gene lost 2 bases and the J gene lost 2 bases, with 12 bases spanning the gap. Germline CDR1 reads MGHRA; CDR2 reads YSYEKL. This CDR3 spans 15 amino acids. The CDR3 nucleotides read TGCGCCAGCAGCCAATCCGGGACACCGAACTATGGCTACACCTTC. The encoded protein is CASSQSGTPNYGYTF.

CDR3 DNA: TGTGCCAGCAGTTACTCGGAGGGGGCAGATACGCAGTATTTT. Translation: CASSYSEGADTQYF. This chain joins TRBV6-5 and TRBJ2-3, with D perhaps TRBD1 or TRBD2 (6 bases each). V gave up 0 bases and J gave up 4 bases, with 8 bases separating them. The CDR3 loop spans 14 amino acids. Germline CDR1 MNHEY, CDR2 SVGAGI.

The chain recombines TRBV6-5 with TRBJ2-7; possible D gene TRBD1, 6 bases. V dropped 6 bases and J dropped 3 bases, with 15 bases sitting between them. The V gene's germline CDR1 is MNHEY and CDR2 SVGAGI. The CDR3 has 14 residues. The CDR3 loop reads CASRPQGTYYEQYF. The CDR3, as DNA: TGTGCCAGCAGACCTCAGGGGACCTACTACGAGCAGTACTTC.

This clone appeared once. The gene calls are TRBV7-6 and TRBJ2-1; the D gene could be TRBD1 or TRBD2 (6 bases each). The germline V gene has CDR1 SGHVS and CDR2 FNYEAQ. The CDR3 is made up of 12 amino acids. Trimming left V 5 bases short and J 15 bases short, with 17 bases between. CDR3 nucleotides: TGTGCCAGCAGCCTAATAACGGGGGCACTGTTCTTC. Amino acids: CASSLITGALFF.

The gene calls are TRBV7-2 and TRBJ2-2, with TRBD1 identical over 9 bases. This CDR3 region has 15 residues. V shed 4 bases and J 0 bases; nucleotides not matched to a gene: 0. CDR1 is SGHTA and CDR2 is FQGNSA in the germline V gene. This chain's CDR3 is CASSWTGANTGELFF. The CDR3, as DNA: TGTGCCAGCAGCTGGACAGGGGCGAACACCGGGGAGCTGTTTTTT.

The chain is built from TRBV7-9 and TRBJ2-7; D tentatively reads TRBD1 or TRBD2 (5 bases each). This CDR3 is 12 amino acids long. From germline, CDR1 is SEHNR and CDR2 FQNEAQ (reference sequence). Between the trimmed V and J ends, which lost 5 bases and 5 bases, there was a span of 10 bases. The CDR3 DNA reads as TGTGCCAGCAGCCAGGGACGGGACGAGCAGTACTTC. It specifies CASSQGRDEQYF.

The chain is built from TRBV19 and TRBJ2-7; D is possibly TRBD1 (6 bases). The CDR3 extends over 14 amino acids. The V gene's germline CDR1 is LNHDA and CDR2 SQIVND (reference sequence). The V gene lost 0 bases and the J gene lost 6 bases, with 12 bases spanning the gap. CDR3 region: CASSIELARGEQYF. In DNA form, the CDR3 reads TGTGCCAGTAGTATAGAGCTAGCCAGGGGCGAGCAGTACTTC.

CDR3 DNA: TGTGCCACCAGCAGAGAAGAGCGGGGAGCCTACGAGCAGTACTTC. It encodes CATSREERGAYEQYF. The rearrangement uses TRBV15 and TRBJ2-7; 7 positions agree with TRBD2. The CDR3 sequence is 15 residues long. CDR1 is LNHNV, CDR2 YYDKDF, per germline (reference sequence). V lost 0 bases and J lost 2; bases outside the gene matches: 4.

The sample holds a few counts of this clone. The CDR3 sequence is CASTPTSGGYNEQFF. The CDR3, as DNA: TGTGCCAGCACCCCGACTAGCGGGGGTTACAATGAGCAGTTCTTC. The chain carries TRBV6-5 and TRBJ2-1; 12 bases are a match to TRBD2. This CDR3 spans 15 amino acids. Germline assignment: CDR1 MNHEY and CDR2 SVGAGI. With 7 bases clipped from V and 4 bases from J, the junction kept 5 bases outside the gene matches.

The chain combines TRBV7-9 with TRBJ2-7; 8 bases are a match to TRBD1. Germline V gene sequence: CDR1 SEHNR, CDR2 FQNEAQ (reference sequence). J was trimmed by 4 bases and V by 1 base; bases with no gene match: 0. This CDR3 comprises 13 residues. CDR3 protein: CASSLGTGYEQYF. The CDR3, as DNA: TGTGCCAGCAGCTTAGGGACAGGGTACGAGCAGTACTTC.

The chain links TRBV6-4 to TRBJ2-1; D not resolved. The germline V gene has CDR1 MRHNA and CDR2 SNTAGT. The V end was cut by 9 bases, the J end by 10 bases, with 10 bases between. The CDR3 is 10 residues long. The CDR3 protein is CASTAREQFF. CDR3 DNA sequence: TGTGCCAGTACAGCGCGGGAGCAGTTCTTC.

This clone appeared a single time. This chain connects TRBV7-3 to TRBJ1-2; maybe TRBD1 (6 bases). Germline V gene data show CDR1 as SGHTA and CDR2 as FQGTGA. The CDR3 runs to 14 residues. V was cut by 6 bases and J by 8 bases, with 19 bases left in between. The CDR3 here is CASSQKGGSDGYTF. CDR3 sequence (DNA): TGTGCCAGCAGTCAAAAGGGGGGCAGTGACGGCTACACCTTC. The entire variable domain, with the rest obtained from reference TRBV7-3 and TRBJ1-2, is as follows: GAGVSQTPSNKVTEKGKYVELRCDPISGHTALYWYRQSLGQGPEFLIYFQGTGAADDSGLPNDRFFAVRPEGSVSTLKIQRTERGDSAVYLCASSQKGGSDGYTFGSGTRLTVV.